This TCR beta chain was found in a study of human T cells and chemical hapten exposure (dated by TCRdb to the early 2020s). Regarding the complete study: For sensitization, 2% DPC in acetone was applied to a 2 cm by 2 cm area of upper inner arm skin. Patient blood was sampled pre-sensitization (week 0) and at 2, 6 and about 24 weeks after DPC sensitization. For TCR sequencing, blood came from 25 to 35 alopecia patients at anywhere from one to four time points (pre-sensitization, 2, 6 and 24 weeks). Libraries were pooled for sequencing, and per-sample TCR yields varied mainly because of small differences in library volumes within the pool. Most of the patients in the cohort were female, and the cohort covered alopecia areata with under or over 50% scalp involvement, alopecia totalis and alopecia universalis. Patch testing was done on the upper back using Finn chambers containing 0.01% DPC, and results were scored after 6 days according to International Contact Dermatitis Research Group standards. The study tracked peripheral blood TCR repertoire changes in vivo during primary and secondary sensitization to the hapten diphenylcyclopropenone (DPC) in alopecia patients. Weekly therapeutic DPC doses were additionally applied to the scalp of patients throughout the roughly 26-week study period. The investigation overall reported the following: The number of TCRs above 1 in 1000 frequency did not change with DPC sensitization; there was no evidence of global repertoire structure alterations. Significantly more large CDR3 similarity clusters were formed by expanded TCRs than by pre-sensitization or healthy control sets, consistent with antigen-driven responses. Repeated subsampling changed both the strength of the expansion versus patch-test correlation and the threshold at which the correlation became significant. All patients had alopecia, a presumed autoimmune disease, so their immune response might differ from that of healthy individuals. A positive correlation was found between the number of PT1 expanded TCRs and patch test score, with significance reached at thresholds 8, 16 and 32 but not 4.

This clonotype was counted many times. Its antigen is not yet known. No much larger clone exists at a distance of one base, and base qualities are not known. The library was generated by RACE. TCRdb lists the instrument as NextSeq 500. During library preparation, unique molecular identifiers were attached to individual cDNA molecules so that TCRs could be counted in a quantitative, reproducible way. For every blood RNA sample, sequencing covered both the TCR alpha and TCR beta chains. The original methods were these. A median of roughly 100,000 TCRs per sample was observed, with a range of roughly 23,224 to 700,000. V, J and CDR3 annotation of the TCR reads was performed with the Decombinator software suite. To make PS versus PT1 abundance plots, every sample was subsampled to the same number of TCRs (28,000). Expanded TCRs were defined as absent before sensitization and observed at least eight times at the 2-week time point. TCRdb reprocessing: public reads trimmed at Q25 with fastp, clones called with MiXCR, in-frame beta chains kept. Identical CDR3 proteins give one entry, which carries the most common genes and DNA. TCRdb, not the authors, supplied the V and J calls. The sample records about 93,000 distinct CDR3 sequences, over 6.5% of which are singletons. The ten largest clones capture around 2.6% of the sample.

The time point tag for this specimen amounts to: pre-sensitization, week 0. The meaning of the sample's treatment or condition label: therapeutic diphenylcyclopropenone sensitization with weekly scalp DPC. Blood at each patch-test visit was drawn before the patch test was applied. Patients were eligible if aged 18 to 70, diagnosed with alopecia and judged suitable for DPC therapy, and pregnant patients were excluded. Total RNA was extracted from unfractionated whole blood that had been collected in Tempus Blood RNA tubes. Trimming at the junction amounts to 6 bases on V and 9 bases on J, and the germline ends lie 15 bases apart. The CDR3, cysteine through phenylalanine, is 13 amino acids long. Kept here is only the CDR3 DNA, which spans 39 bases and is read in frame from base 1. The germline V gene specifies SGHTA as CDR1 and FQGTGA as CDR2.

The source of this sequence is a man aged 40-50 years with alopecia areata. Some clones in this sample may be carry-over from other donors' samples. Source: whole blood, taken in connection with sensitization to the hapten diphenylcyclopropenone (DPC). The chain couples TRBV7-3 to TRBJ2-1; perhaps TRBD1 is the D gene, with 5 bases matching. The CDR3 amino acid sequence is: CASSTVQGGEQFF. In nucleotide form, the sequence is TGTGCCAGCAGTACCGTGCAGGGCGGTGAGCAGTTCTTC.